The sequence of this T cell receptor beta chain was determined in a study of blood T cell repertoires in COVID-19. Produced via immunoSEQ multiplex PCR; TCRdb's table is partial and in-frame only. The table lists about 70,000 clones, about 84% of them singletons. Germline CDR1 is LNHDA and CDR2 is SQIVND (reference sequence). Unmatched junction bases numbered 7, after V lost 6 bases and J lost 2 bases. The CDR3 extends over 15 amino acids. The chain couples TRBV19 to TRBJ1-3, with TRBD1 matching 7 bases. The TCR sequence derives from a woman aged 55-70 years with acute or convalescent COVID-19. What was sequenced was peripheral blood. The CDR3 sequence is CASRLQGLTGNTIYF. The CDR3 region has the DNA TGTGCCAGTAGGCTACAGGGGTTGACTGGAAACACCATATATTTT.